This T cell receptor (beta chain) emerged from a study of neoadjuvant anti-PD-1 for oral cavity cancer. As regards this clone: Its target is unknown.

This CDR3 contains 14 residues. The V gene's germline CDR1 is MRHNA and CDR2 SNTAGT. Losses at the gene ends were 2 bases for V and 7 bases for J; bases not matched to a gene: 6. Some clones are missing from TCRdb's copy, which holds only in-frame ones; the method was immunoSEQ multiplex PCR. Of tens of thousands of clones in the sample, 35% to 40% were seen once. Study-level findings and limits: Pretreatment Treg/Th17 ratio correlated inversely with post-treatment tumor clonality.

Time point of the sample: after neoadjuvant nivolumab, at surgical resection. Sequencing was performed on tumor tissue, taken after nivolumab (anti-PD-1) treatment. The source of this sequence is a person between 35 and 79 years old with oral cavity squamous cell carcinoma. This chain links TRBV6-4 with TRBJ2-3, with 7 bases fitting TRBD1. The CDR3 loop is CASSDSPGGNTQYF. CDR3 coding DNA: TGTGCCAGCAGTGACAGCCCAGGGGGAAATACGCAGTATTTT.